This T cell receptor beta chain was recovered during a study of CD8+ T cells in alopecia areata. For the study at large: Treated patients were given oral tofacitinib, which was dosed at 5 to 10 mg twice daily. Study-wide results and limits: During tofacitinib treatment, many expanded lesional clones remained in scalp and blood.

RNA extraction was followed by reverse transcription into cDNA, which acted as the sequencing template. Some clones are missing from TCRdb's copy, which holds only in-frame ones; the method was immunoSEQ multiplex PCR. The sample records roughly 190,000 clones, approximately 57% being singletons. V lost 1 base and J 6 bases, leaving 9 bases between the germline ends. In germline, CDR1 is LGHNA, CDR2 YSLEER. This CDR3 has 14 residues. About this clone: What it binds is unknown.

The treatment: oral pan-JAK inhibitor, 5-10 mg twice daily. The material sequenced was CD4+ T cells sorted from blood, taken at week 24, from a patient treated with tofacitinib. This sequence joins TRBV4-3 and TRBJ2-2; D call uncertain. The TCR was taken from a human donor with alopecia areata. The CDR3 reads CASSQGEGSGELFF. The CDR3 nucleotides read TGCGCCAGCAGCCAAGGAGAAGGATCCGGGGAGCTGTTTTTT.